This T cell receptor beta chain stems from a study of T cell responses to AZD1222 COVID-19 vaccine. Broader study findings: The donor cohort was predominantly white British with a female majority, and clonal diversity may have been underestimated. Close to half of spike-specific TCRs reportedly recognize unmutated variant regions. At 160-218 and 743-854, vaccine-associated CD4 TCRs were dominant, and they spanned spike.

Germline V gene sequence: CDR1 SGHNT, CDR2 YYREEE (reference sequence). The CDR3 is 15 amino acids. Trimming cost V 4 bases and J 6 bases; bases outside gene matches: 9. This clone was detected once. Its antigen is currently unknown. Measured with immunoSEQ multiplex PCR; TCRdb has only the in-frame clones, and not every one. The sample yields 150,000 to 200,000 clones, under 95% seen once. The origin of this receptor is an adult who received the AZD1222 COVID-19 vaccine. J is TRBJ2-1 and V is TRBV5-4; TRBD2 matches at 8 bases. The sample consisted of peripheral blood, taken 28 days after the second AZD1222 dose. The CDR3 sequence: CASSGSGGALNEQFF. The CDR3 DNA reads TGTGCCAGCAGCGGATCCGGGGGGGCCCTCAATGAGCAGTTCTTC.